The rows below give T cell receptor beta chains drawn from one sample of a study of neurological immune-mediated disorders. One entry per CDR3 protein results from TCRdb running MiXCR on the 5' RACE reads. This sample has approximately 65,000 distinct CDR3 sequences; approximately 4.1% occur once, and the top ten carry roughly 2.7%. The sequenced sample was PBMCs. The receptors here all came from a man between 45 and 60 years old with multiple sclerosis. Both conserved end residues are part of each CDR3. A D gene is named only where the DNA matches it firmly. Not every row has a clone size; where given, it reads once, few, many or a size class.

v_gene: TRBV28
d_gene: NA
j_gene: TRBJ1-1
abundance: many
CDR3aa: CASSSGQTNTEAFF
CDR3nt: TGTGCCAGCAGCTCTGGACAGACGAACACTGAAGCTTTCTTT

v_gene: TRBV12-3/TRBV12-4
d_gene: NA
j_gene: TRBJ2-1
abundance: many
CDR3aa: CASSPQGTDYNEQFF
CDR3nt: TGTGCCAGCAGTCCACAGGGAACCGATTACAATGAGCAGTTCTTC

v_gene: TRBV28
d_gene: TRBD2
j_gene: TRBJ2-1
abundance: few
CDR3aa: CASSYRTSGGFNEQFF
CDR3nt: TGTGCCAGCAGTTACAGGACTAGCGGGGGTTTCAATGAGCAGTTCTTC

v_gene: TRBV5-1
d_gene: NA
j_gene: TRBJ2-7
abundance: many
CDR3aa: CASSSDGDREQYF
CDR3nt: TGCGCCAGCAGCTCGGATGGGGATAGGGAGCAGTACTTC

v_gene: TRBV10-3
d_gene: NA
j_gene: TRBJ1-6
abundance: many
CDR3aa: CAIRAANSPLNF
CDR3nt: TGTGCCATCAGGGCTGCCAATTCACCCCTCAACTTT

v_gene: TRBV6-4
d_gene: TRBD2
j_gene: TRBJ2-6
abundance: many
CDR3aa: CASSDSGGSGANVLTF
CDR3nt: TGTGCCAGCAGTGACAGCGGGGGCTCTGGGGCCAACGTCCTGACTTTC

v_gene: TRBV12-3/TRBV12-4
d_gene: TRBD1
j_gene: TRBJ2-2
abundance: many
CDR3aa: CASSSGQGESGELFF
CDR3nt: TGTGCCAGCAGCAGCGGACAGGGGGAGAGCGGGGAGCTGTTTTTT

v_gene: TRBV20-1
d_gene: TRBD2
j_gene: TRBJ2-3
abundance: many
CDR3aa: CSAAPGLAGEYF
CDR3nt: TGCAGTGCCGCCCCTGGACTAGCGGGGGAGTATTTT

v_gene: TRBV9
d_gene: NA
j_gene: TRBJ2-1
abundance: many
CDR3aa: CASSELGSYNEQFF
CDR3nt: TGTGCCAGCAGCGAATTAGGGTCCTACAATGAGCAGTTCTTC

v_gene: TRBV6-5
d_gene: NA
j_gene: TRBJ1-6
abundance: NA
CDR3aa: CASSYHGGDSPLHF
CDR3nt: TGTGCCAGCAGTTACCATGGTGGGGATTCACCCCTCCACTTT

v_gene: TRBV18
d_gene: NA
j_gene: TRBJ1-2
abundance: many
CDR3aa: CASSPTAGDSYGYTF
CDR3nt: TGTGCCAGCTCACCAACCGCAGGGGATTCCTATGGCTACACCTTC

v_gene: TRBV12-3/TRBV12-4
d_gene: TRBD1
j_gene: TRBJ1-5
abundance: many
CDR3aa: CASSLHRGIYSNQPQHF
CDR3nt: TGTGCCAGCAGTTTACACAGGGGAATTTATAGCAATCAGCCCCAGCATTTT

v_gene: TRBV7-6
d_gene: NA
j_gene: TRBJ2-5
abundance: many
CDR3aa: CASSLQGWAETQYF
CDR3nt: TGTGCCAGCAGCTTGCAGGGTTGGGCAGAGACCCAGTACTTC

v_gene: TRBV4-2
d_gene: TRBD2
j_gene: TRBJ2-1
abundance: many
CDR3aa: CASSFGSPGLAVNEQFF
CDR3nt: TGTGCCAGCAGCTTTGGCTCACCGGGACTAGCGGTCAATGAGCAGTTCTTC

v_gene: TRBV15
d_gene: TRBD1
j_gene: TRBJ1-1
abundance: many
CDR3aa: CATSRDLTGMNTEAFF
CDR3nt: TGTGCCACCAGCAGAGATTTGACAGGGATGAACACTGAAGCTTTCTTT

v_gene: TRBV7-3
d_gene: TRBD2
j_gene: TRBJ2-3
abundance: NA
CDR3aa: CVSSSGGLAGGMDTQYF
CDR3nt: TGTGTCAGCAGCTCGGGAGGACTAGCGGGGGGGATGGATACGCAGTATTTT

v_gene: TRBV7-9
d_gene: NA
j_gene: TRBJ1-2
abundance: many
CDR3aa: CASSLVNILNYGYTF
CDR3nt: TGTGCCAGCAGCTTAGTAAACATCCTTAACTATGGCTACACCTTC

v_gene: TRBV5-1
d_gene: NA
j_gene: TRBJ1-1
abundance: many
CDR3aa: CASSWGAFTEAFF
CDR3nt: TGCGCCAGCAGCTGGGGGGCGTTCACTGAAGCTTTCTTT

v_gene: TRBV29-1
d_gene: TRBD1
j_gene: TRBJ1-5
abundance: many
CDR3aa: CSVAVGQPSNQPQHF
CDR3nt: TGCAGCGTTGCGGTGGGACAGCCTAGCAATCAGCCCCAGCATTTT

v_gene: TRBV7-9
d_gene: NA
j_gene: TRBJ1-6
abundance: NA
CDR3aa: CASSLGQGPNPLHF
CDR3nt: TGTGCCAGCAGCTTAGGTCAGGGGCCGAACCCCCTCCACTTT

v_gene: TRBV5-1
d_gene: NA
j_gene: TRBJ2-3
abundance: many
CDR3aa: CASSLRRAADTQYF
CDR3nt: TGCGCCAGCAGCTTGAGGAGGGCAGCAGATACGCAGTATTTT

v_gene: TRBV20-1
d_gene: NA
j_gene: TRBJ1-2
abundance: many
CDR3aa: CSASDGPVGYTF
CDR3nt: TGCAGTGCTTCGGACGGCCCTGTTGGCTACACCTTC

v_gene: TRBV20-1
d_gene: NA
j_gene: TRBJ1-4
abundance: many
CDR3aa: CSAREDNRWGKLFF
CDR3nt: TGCAGTGCTAGAGAGGACAACCGGTGGGGAAAACTGTTTTTT

v_gene: TRBV18
d_gene: TRBD1
j_gene: TRBJ2-1
abundance: NA
CDR3aa: CASTRGGASYNEQFF
CDR3nt: TGTGCCAGCACCAGAGGGGGCGCATCCTACAATGAGCAGTTCTTC

v_gene: TRBV7-9
d_gene: NA
j_gene: TRBJ2-3
abundance: few
CDR3aa: CASTIRPDTQYF
CDR3nt: TGTGCCAGCACTATTAGACCAGATACGCAGTATTTT

v_gene: TRBV6-5
d_gene: NA
j_gene: TRBJ2-1
abundance: many
CDR3aa: CASSYTDSSSYNEQFF
CDR3nt: TGTGCCAGCAGTTACACGGACTCAAGCTCCTACAATGAGCAGTTCTTC

v_gene: TRBV29-1
d_gene: TRBD1
j_gene: TRBJ1-5
abundance: many
CDR3aa: CSARGGTGGNQPQNF
CDR3nt: TGCAGCGCCCGGGGGGGGACAGGGGGCAATCAGCCCCAGAATTTT

v_gene: TRBV5-6
d_gene: NA
j_gene: TRBJ2-1
abundance: many
CDR3aa: CASSLVQGSYNEQFF
CDR3nt: TGTGCCAGCAGCTTGGTCCAGGGCTCCTACAATGAGCAGTTCTTC

v_gene: TRBV20-1
d_gene: TRBD2
j_gene: TRBJ2-1
abundance: many
CDR3aa: CSTGTSGGNEQFF
CDR3nt: TGCAGTACCGGGACTAGCGGGGGGAATGAGCAGTTCTTC

v_gene: TRBV5-1
d_gene: NA
j_gene: TRBJ2-1
abundance: many
CDR3aa: CASSPDGGGAASSYNEQFF
CDR3nt: TGCGCCAGCAGCCCCGACGGCGGGGGCGCCGCGAGCTCCTACAATGAGCAGTTCTTC

v_gene: TRBV5-5
d_gene: NA
j_gene: TRBJ1-1
abundance: many
CDR3aa: CASSFFSGRDTEAFF
CDR3nt: TGTGCCAGCAGCTTCTTTTCAGGTAGGGACACTGAAGCTTTCTTT

v_gene: TRBV19
d_gene: NA
j_gene: TRBJ2-3
abundance: many
CDR3aa: CASKGGRGAGTDTQYF
CDR3nt: TGTGCCAGTAAAGGTGGAAGGGGCGCGGGCACAGATACGCAGTATTTT

v_gene: TRBV5-1
d_gene: TRBD1
j_gene: TRBJ2-7
abundance: many
CDR3aa: CASSGVRTGLHEQYF
CDR3nt: TGCGCCAGCAGCGGAGTGCGGACAGGTCTGCACGAGCAGTACTTC

v_gene: TRBV4-2
d_gene: NA
j_gene: TRBJ1-5
abundance: many
CDR3aa: CASSQDFQSNQPQNF
CDR3nt: TGTGCCAGCAGCCAAGATTTTCAGAGCAATCAGCCCCAGAATTTT

v_gene: TRBV12-3/TRBV12-4
d_gene: NA
j_gene: TRBJ1-1
abundance: many
CDR3aa: CASKKRGGMNTEAFF
CDR3nt: TGTGCCAGTAAGAAACGTGGGGGAATGAACACTGAAGCTTTCTTT

v_gene: TRBV29-1
d_gene: NA
j_gene: TRBJ1-2
abundance: few
CDR3aa: CSVDLVHYGYTF
CDR3nt: TGCAGCGTTGACCTGGTACACTATGGCTACACCTTC

v_gene: TRBV28
d_gene: NA
j_gene: TRBJ2-3
abundance: few
CDR3aa: CASTLGGLTDTQYF
CDR3nt: TGTGCCAGCACTCTGGGGGGGCTCACAGATACGCAGTATTTT

v_gene: TRBV18
d_gene: NA
j_gene: TRBJ1-2
abundance: many
CDR3aa: CASSPKTGWGYTF
CDR3nt: TGTGCCAGCTCACCGAAGACAGGCTGGGGCTACACCTTC

v_gene: TRBV7-9
d_gene: NA
j_gene: TRBJ1-6
abundance: many
CDR3aa: CASSLPTYNSPLHF
CDR3nt: TGTGCCAGCAGCTTACCTACCTATAATTCACCCCTCCACTTT

v_gene: TRBV20-1
d_gene: NA
j_gene: TRBJ2-3
abundance: many
CDR3aa: CSASRPDSTDTQYF
CDR3nt: TGCAGTGCCTCCCGTCCTGATAGCACAGATACGCAGTATTTT

v_gene: TRBV15
d_gene: TRBD1
j_gene: TRBJ2-2
abundance: many
CDR3aa: CATRADRGRSGELFF
CDR3nt: TGTGCCACCAGGGCCGACAGGGGTAGATCCGGGGAGCTGTTTTTT

v_gene: TRBV29-1
d_gene: NA
j_gene: TRBJ1-2
abundance: many
CDR3aa: CSAAGTADNYGYTF
CDR3nt: TGCAGCGCCGCGGGCACAGCGGATAACTATGGCTACACCTTC

v_gene: TRBV20-1
d_gene: NA
j_gene: TRBJ1-2
abundance: many
CDR3aa: CSASRGIELNYGYTF
CDR3nt: TGCAGTGCTAGTAGGGGGATCGAGCTAAACTATGGCTACACCTTC

v_gene: TRBV12-3/TRBV12-4
d_gene: TRBD2
j_gene: TRBJ2-1
abundance: many
CDR3aa: CASRIAGGTYNEQFF
CDR3nt: TGTGCCAGCAGAATCGCGGGGGGCACATACAATGAGCAGTTCTTC

v_gene: TRBV10-3
d_gene: TRBD1
j_gene: TRBJ1-5
abundance: few
CDR3aa: CAIGQGGDNQPQNF
CDR3nt: TGTGCCATCGGGCAGGGGGGTGACAATCAGCCCCAGAATTTT